The 12 T cell receptor beta chains presented below share a single source sample, sequenced in a study of cytomegalovirus exposure and HLA in healthy donors. The PCR was carried out with 60 Vbeta primers and 13 Jbeta primers. Some clones are missing from TCRdb's copy, which holds only in-frame ones; the method was immunoSEQ multiplex PCR. The table has about 150,000 clones, about 82% seen once; the top ten hold 1.8%. Sequencing was carried out using PBMCs. These TCRs come from a female donor in good health and CMV-seropositive.

The V gene is TRBV7-2, the J gene TRBJ1-1, with 9 bases aligning to TRBD1. The ends lost 0 bases at V and 8 bases at J; junction bases unmatched: 13. Germline-derived CDR1 and CDR2 are SGHTA and FQGNSA. The CDR3 covers 17 residues. CDR3 bases: TGTGCCAGCAGCTTAGCCACAGGGGGCGCAGTAAGGGGGGAAGCTTTCTTT. Protein sequence: CASSLATGGAVRGEAFF.

This sequence joins TRBV13 and TRBJ1-1, with 7 positions matching TRBD1. Germline V lookup: CDR1 PRHDT, CDR2 FYEKMQ (reference sequence). The ends lost 5 bases at V and 1 base at J; junction bases unmatched: 4. CDR3 length equals 14 residues. Here the CDR3 reads CASSLRQGNTEAFF. The DNA of the CDR3 is TGTGCCAGCAGCCTCCGACAGGGGAACACTGAAGCTTTCTTT.

The gene calls are TRBV5-5 and TRBJ1-5; no clear D. This CDR3 has 14 residues. Germline V gene lookup returns CDR1 SGHKS and CDR2 YYEKEE (reference sequence). Trimming pared 4 bases from V and 2 bases from J, leaving 10 bases between. CDR3 amino acids: CASSPYEGNQPQHF. In DNA, the CDR3 is TGTGCCAGCAGCCCATATGAGGGCAATCAGCCCCAGCATTTT.

This clone was seen a single time. This chain connects TRBV29-1 to TRBJ2-7; D perhaps matches TRBD2 (6 bases). CDR3 size: 11 residues. Deletions cut 3 bases from V and 6 bases from J, with 9 bases between. The V gene's germline CDR1 is SQVTM and CDR2 ANQGSEA. The CDR3 region is CSVDSGGEQYF. The CDR3 region has the DNA TGCAGCGTTGATTCCGGGGGCGAGCAGTACTTC.

The rearrangement links TRBV5-1 to TRBJ1-1; a weak D match, TRBD1 (6 bases). V shed 4 bases and J shed 0 bases, with 10 bases lying between them. Germline assignment: CDR1 SGHRS and CDR2 YFSETQ. The CDR3 is 14 amino acids. CDR3 in amino acids: CASSPGQMNTEAFF. CDR3 coding DNA: TGCGCCAGCAGCCCCGGACAGATGAACACTGAAGCTTTCTTT.

The CDR3 sequence is CASSLWRIQVSNQPQHF. The CDR3 DNA sequence: TGTGCCAGCAGCTTGTGGCGCATACAGGTTAGCAATCAGCCCCAGCATTTT. The chain joins TRBV5-6 to TRBJ1-5; TRBD1 might be the D (5 bases). The length of the CDR3 is 17 residues. CDR1 is SGHDT, CDR2 YYEEEE, per germline. Trimming removed 1 base from V and 0 bases from J, with 14 bases in between. Full variable domain (missing parts from reference TRBV5-6 and TRBJ1-5): DAGVTQSPTHLIKTRGQQVTLRCSPKSGHDTVSWYQQALGQGPQFIFQYYEEEERQRGNFPDRFSGHQFPNYSSELNVNALLLGDSALYLCASSLWRIQVSNQPQHFGDGTRLSIL.

The chain recombines TRBV5-1 with TRBJ1-4; D gene ambiguous. Trimming stripped 0 bases from V and 3 bases from J, with 9 bases between. This CDR3 contains 15 residues. Germline CDR1 reads SGHRS; CDR2 reads YFSETQ. In DNA form, the CDR3 reads TGCGCCAGCAGCTTGGTTCCAGGCTCTAATGAAAAACTGTTTTTT. Translating it yields CASSLVPGSNEKLFF.

The rearrangement joins TRBV9 to TRBJ2-3; 9 positions match TRBD2. Germline V CDR1 and CDR2: SGDLS, YYNGEE. Trimming removed 6 bases from V and 6 bases from J; junction bases left unmatched: 11. CDR3 length equals 15 residues. DNA for the CDR3: TGTGCCAGCAACCGAGGCGGGGGGGCCGGGGATACGCAGTATTTT. It specifies CASNRGGGAGDTQYF.

The chain couples TRBV28 to TRBJ2-3; perhaps TRBD2 as D (5 bases). V was trimmed by 4 bases and J by 6 bases, leaving 11 bases between them. The CDR3 consists of 13 residues. Germline assignment: CDR1 MDHEN and CDR2 SYDVKM. The CDR3 bases are TGTGCCAGCAGTTCCCGTTGGGAGGATACGCAGTATTTT. Protein sequence: CASSSRWEDTQYF.

This clone has a handful of counts. The J gene is TRBJ1-2, the V gene TRBV28, with no clear D. V lost 3 bases to trimming and J lost 7 bases, with 12 bases between them. The CDR3 consists of 13 residues. CDR1 is MDHEN, CDR2 SYDVKM, per germline. CDR3 loop: CASSLVAMVGYTF. As DNA, the CDR3 is TGTGCCAGCAGTTTGGTAGCTATGGTTGGCTACACCTTC.

V and J are TRBV4-2 and TRBJ2-7; perhaps TRBD1 as D (6 bases). The V gene's germline CDR1 is LGHNA and CDR2 YNFKEQ. This CDR3 comprises 14 residues. Between the trimmed V and J ends, which lost 2 bases and 7 bases, there was a span of 15 bases. The CDR3 nucleotides are TGTGCCAGCAGCCAACTTTCCAGGGGCGAGGAGCAGTACTTC. Translated: CASSQLSRGEEQYF.

The chain combines TRBV4-1 with TRBJ2-7; the match to TRBD2 covers 8 bases. This CDR3 is 14 amino acids long. Germline V lookup: CDR1 MGHRA, CDR2 YSYEKL. The junction had 7 bases not matched to a gene; V was cut back by 5 bases and J by 4 bases. The CDR3 loop reads CASSSTGGSYEQYF. CDR3 nucleotide sequence: TGCGCCAGCAGCAGTACGGGGGGGAGTTACGAGCAGTACTTC.